The rows below give T cell receptor beta chains drawn from one sample of a study of tumor-infiltrating lymphocytes in primary liver carcinoma. Each CDR3 protein is one row after TCRdb ran MiXCR on the multiplex PCR reads. The sample shows around 210,000 distinct CDR3 sequences, about 65% of them seen only once. Specimen: peripheral blood. These receptors all come from a woman aged 55-69 years with primary liver carcinoma and hepatitis B virus infection. The conserved cysteine and the conserved F or W are not part of the CDR3 here. Fields, in order: CDR3 length, J gene, V gene, CDR3 protein.

cdr3_length: 14
j_call: TRBJ2-7
v_call: TRBV20-1
cdr3_aa: SARDLVRGGSYEQY

cdr3_length: 14
j_call: TRBJ2-1
v_call: TRBV11-1
cdr3_aa: DSSFRGGTLYNEHF

cdr3_length: 13
j_call: TRBJ2-1
v_call: TRBV4-2
cdr3_aa: AGSQVSVMRGEQF

cdr3_length: 13
j_call: TRBJ2-7
v_call: TRBV11-2
cdr3_aa: ASSPWAGHEYGQY

cdr3_length: 13
j_call: TRBJ2-1
v_call: TRBV5-4
cdr3_aa: ASSLVGSTYSEQF

cdr3_length: 16
j_call: TRBJ2-7
v_call: TRBV21-1
cdr3_aa: ASSEGERGQWSSYGQY

cdr3_length: 13
j_call: TRBJ1-3
v_call: TRBV10-3
cdr3_aa: AISPTISSGNTIY

cdr3_length: 13
j_call: TRBJ2-1
v_call: TRBV11-3
cdr3_aa: ASSLIAGGYNEQF

cdr3_length: 12
j_call: TRBJ2-7
v_call: TRBV11-2
cdr3_aa: ASSRGTGFYEQY

cdr3_length: 12
j_call: TRBJ2-7
v_call: TRBV28
cdr3_aa: ASTIVGTAYEQY

cdr3_length: 13
j_call: TRBJ2-7
v_call: TRBV12-3/TRBV12-4
cdr3_aa: ASSLTEQGIYEQY

cdr3_length: 14
j_call: TRBJ2-5
v_call: TRBV11-2
cdr3_aa: ANSLARAGSLGTQY

cdr3_length: 10
j_call: TRBJ2-3
v_call: TRBV29-1
cdr3_aa: SVKQCTDTQY

cdr3_length: 13
j_call: TRBJ2-1
v_call: TRBV5-6
cdr3_aa: ASSLVSGRWYEQF

cdr3_length: 14
j_call: TRBJ2-1
v_call: TRBV12-3/TRBV12-4
cdr3_aa: ASSYNKAGAYNEQF

cdr3_length: 12
j_call: TRBJ2-7
v_call: TRBV5-6
cdr3_aa: ASSYGQKTYEQY

cdr3_length: 14
j_call: TRBJ2-1
v_call: TRBV6-5
cdr3_aa: ASSYRGAGAYNEQF

cdr3_length: 13
j_call: TRBJ2-7
v_call: TRBV5-8
cdr3_aa: ASSFRPGGGYEQY

cdr3_length: 11
j_call: TRBJ2-3
v_call: TRBV5-1
cdr3_aa: ASSLGSRDTQY

cdr3_length: 12
j_call: TRBJ2-7
v_call: TRBV11-2
cdr3_aa: ASSLGAGGYEHY

cdr3_length: 11
j_call: TRBJ2-7
v_call: TRBV11-2
cdr3_aa: VSSLSELASQY

cdr3_length: 13
j_call: TRBJ1-2
v_call: TRBV11-2
cdr3_aa: ASSPRGRANYGYT

cdr3_length: 13
j_call: TRBJ1-1
v_call: TRBV7-8
cdr3_aa: ASSLHGKGVTEAF

cdr3_length: 12
j_call: TRBJ2-3
v_call: TRBV4-2
cdr3_aa: ASSPTKGTDTRY

cdr3_length: 14
j_call: TRBJ1-2
v_call: TRBV12-3/TRBV12-4
cdr3_aa: ASSPRQGYGSRFYT

cdr3_length: 11
j_call: TRBJ2-2
v_call: TRBV11-2
cdr3_aa: ASNLVLSGELF

cdr3_length: 14
j_call: TRBJ2-1
v_call: TRBV11-1
cdr3_aa: ASSAPSGSWGTEQF

cdr3_length: 14
j_call: TRBJ2-3
v_call: TRBV12-3/TRBV12-4
cdr3_aa: ASNPGLASRTNTQY

cdr3_length: 13
j_call: TRBJ1-2
v_call: TRBV14
cdr3_aa: ASSQDTGGIYGYT

cdr3_length: 10
j_call: TRBJ1-2
v_call: TRBV29-1
cdr3_aa: SVRQGDYGYT

cdr3_length: 15
j_call: TRBJ2-5
v_call: TRBV6-6
cdr3_aa: ASSYSTYRVPQETQY

cdr3_length: 12
j_call: TRBJ2-3
v_call: TRBV11-2
cdr3_aa: ASSLASGHDTQY

cdr3_length: 10
j_call: TRBJ2-7
v_call: TRBV29-1
cdr3_aa: SVGTGTYEQY

cdr3_length: 13
j_call: TRBJ1-4
v_call: TRBV28
cdr3_aa: ASSKGTGDLEKLF

cdr3_length: 10
j_call: TRBJ1-1
v_call: TRBV6-6
cdr3_aa: SSSYGNIEAF

cdr3_length: 14
j_call: TRBJ2-6
v_call: TRBV5-5
cdr3_aa: ASSRYTGAGANVLT

cdr3_length: 12
j_call: TRBJ2-2
v_call: TRBV4-1
cdr3_aa: ASSQARTTGELF

cdr3_length: 15
j_call: TRBJ2-1
v_call: TRBV7-9
cdr3_aa: ASSSNSPGLAGNEQF

cdr3_length: 12
j_call: TRBJ2-1
v_call: TRBV11-3
cdr3_aa: ASSLGGLNNEQF

cdr3_length: 13
j_call: TRBJ2-1
v_call: TRBV11-2
cdr3_aa: ASRQLGPSYNEQF

cdr3_length: 12
j_call: TRBJ1-1
v_call: TRBV6-6
cdr3_aa: ASSYAGMNTEAF

cdr3_length: 11
j_call: TRBJ2-1
v_call: TRBV5-4
cdr3_aa: ASRRLVDNEQF

cdr3_length: 11
j_call: TRBJ2-7
v_call: TRBV29-1
cdr3_aa: SVTETGSGEQY

cdr3_length: 15
j_call: TRBJ2-1
v_call: TRBV11-3
cdr3_aa: ASSLGASGTLYNEQF

cdr3_length: 14
j_call: TRBJ2-3
v_call: TRBV24-1
cdr3_aa: ATSDCLRHSVDTQY

cdr3_length: 9
j_call: TRBJ1-1
v_call: TRBV12-3/TRBV12-4
cdr3_aa: VSTVGQVAF

cdr3_length: 11
j_call: TRBJ2-7
v_call: TRBV11-2
cdr3_aa: ASSTAGSYERY